This T cell receptor (beta chain) was obtained from a study of response to subunit inactivated influenza vaccine. Whole-study results and caveats: It was the authors' suggestion that each seasonal influenza vaccination recruits few new T cells.

Germline CDR1 and CDR2: SGHVS and FQNEAQ. J gave up 0 bases and V 7 bases, and 9 bases lay outside the gene matches. CDR3 size: 16 residues. TCRdb re-called the RT-PCR reads with MiXCR, one entry per CDR3 protein. Among roughly 780,000 distinct CDR3 sequences listed, about 18% were seen once. Details on this clonotype: Its target is unknown.

The V gene is TRBV7-8, the J gene TRBJ2-7, with 10 bases lining up with TRBD2. This material consisted of PBMCs from blood, taken roughly 5 days after vaccination. The receptor was derived from a man aged 50 or older who received an inactivated influenza vaccine. This CDR3 reads CASTSPSGRASYEQYF. For the CDR3, the DNA is TGTGCCAGCACCTCGCCTAGCGGGAGAGCCTCCTACGAGCAGTACTTC.